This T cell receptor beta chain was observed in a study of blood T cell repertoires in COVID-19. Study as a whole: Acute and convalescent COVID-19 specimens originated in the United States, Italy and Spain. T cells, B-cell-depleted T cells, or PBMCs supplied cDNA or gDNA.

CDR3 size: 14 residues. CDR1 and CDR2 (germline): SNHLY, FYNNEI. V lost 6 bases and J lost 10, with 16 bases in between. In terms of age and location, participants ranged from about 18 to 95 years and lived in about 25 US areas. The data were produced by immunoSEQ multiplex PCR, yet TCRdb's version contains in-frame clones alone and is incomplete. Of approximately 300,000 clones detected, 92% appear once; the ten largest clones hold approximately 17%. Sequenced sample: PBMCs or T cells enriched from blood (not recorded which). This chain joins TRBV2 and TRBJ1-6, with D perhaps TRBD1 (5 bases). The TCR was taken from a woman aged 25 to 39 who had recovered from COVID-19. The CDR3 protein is CASRGQGEGSPLHF. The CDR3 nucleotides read TGTGCCAGCAGGGGGCAGGGTGAAGGATCACCCCTCCACTTT.